This passage covers 11 T cell receptor beta chains from one sample sequenced in a study of blood T cell repertoires in COVID-19. The table came from immunoSEQ multiplex PCR; TCRdb's copy has only in-frame clones and leaves some out. Among 250,000 or so clones listed, roughly 90% were seen once. The material sequenced was PBMCs or T cells enriched from blood (not recorded which). The receptors here all came from a woman in her thirties with acute COVID-19.

This chain connects TRBV4-1 to TRBJ2-3, with TRBD2 matching over 14 bases. With V trimmed by 0 bases and J by 4 bases, 3 bases remained unmatched. Germline loops: CDR1 MGHRA, CDR2 YSYEKL. This CDR3 comprises 17 residues. In nucleotides, the CDR3 is TGCGCCAGCAGCCAAGATAGACTAGCGGGGGGGGCAGATACGCAGTATTTT. It codes for CASSQDRLAGGADTQYF.

The chain couples TRBV7-9 to TRBJ1-4, with D possibly being TRBD1 (6 bases). CDR1 and CDR2 from the germline V gene are SEHNR and FQNEAQ (reference sequence). The CDR3 consists of 14 residues. V dropped 6 bases and J dropped 6 bases, with 14 bases sitting between them. The CDR3 DNA follows: TGTGCCAGCAGACGGACAGCGTCGGATGAAAAACTGTTTTTT. This codes for CASRRTASDEKLFF.

The gene calls are TRBV4-2 and TRBJ1-2, with D tentatively TRBD1 (5 bases). This CDR3 contains 14 residues. V gave up 5 bases and J gave up 6 bases, with 16 bases separating them. Germline V CDR1 and CDR2: LGHNA, YNFKEQ. The CDR3 sequence is CASSSSGARHGYTF. The CDR3 DNA follows: TGTGCCAGCAGCAGCAGCGGGGCTAGACATGGCTACACCTTC.

The V and J genes are TRBV6-2 or TRBV6-3 and TRBJ2-1; the D gene is possibly TRBD2 (6 bases). This CDR3 is 13 amino acids long. Germline assignment: CDR1 MNHEY and CDR2 SVGEGT. Trimming took 2 bases from V and 12 from J, leaving 14 bases between them. CDR3 protein: CASSYERGAGQFF. CDR3 sequence (DNA): TGTGCCAGCAGTTACGAAAGGGGAGCGGGGCAGTTCTTC.

This clone appeared once. The V gene is TRBV19, the J gene TRBJ1-6, with 9 bases fitting TRBD1. Unmatched junction bases numbered 2, after V lost 3 bases and J lost 8 bases. CDR3 size: 14 residues. Germline V gene sequence: CDR1 LNHDA, CDR2 SQIVND (reference sequence). CDR3 residues: CASSMGQGHSPLHF. In DNA, the CDR3 is TGTGCCAGTAGTATGGGACAGGGTCATTCACCCCTCCACTTT.

The CDR3 nucleotides are TGTGCCAGCAGCTTGGTTAGCGGGGGGGCCCCAGATACGCAGTATTTT. This gives the protein CASSLVSGGAPDTQYF. The V and J genes are TRBV5-6 and TRBJ2-3; 11 bases map to TRBD2. V gave up 0 bases and J gave up 4 bases; unmatched junction bases: 4. The CDR3 totals 16 residues. Per the germline V gene, CDR1 is SGHDT and CDR2 is YYEEEE. Full variable domain (rest looked up from reference TRBV5-6 and TRBJ2-3): DAGVTQSPTHLIKTRGQQVTLRCSPKSGHDTVSWYQQALGQGPQFIFQYYEEEERQRGNFPDRFSGHQFPNYSSELNVNALLLGDSALYLCASSLVSGGAPDTQYFGPGTRLTVL.

The chain joins TRBV5-1 to TRBJ2-7, with D perhaps matching TRBD1 (6 bases). CDR1 and CDR2 from the germline V gene are SGHRS and YFSETQ. Trimming left V 4 bases short and J 1 base short, with 12 bases between. The CDR3 length is 14 residues. The DNA of the CDR3 is TGCGCCAGCAGCCCCCTGACAGGTTCCTACGAGCAGTACTTC. This encodes CASSPLTGSYEQYF.

The rearrangement links TRBV5-1 to TRBJ2-3; 13 bases match TRBD2. The germline V gene encodes CDR1 SGHRS and CDR2 YFSETQ. The trim removed 0 bases at V and 12 bases at J, leaving 7 bases unmatched. This CDR3 region has 15 residues. The CDR3 reads CASSLDQTSGGRQYF. Written as DNA, the CDR3 is TGCGCCAGCAGCTTGGACCAGACTAGCGGGGGGCGACAGTATTTT.

This rearrangement joins TRBV11-2 to TRBJ1-3; 7 bases map to TRBD1. The CDR3 extends over 18 amino acids. Germline V gene data show CDR1 as SGHAT and CDR2 as FQNNGV. V shed 1 base, J shed 0 bases, and the junction held 9 bases outside the gene matches. CDR3 sequence: CASSLGSPGQFSGNTIYF. CDR3 bases: TGTGCCAGCAGCTTAGGGTCTCCGGGACAGTTCTCTGGAAACACCATATATTTT.

The V gene is TRBV30, the J gene TRBJ1-2; D is possibly TRBD1 (6 bases). Germline V gene data show CDR1 as GTSNPN and CDR2 as SVGIG (reference sequence). The CDR3 covers 17 residues. V lost 0 bases and J 3 bases, leaving 20 bases between the germline ends. This CDR3 is CAWSVRGRGLLYYGYTF. Written as DNA, the CDR3 is TGTGCCTGGAGTGTACGGGGCAGGGGCCTTCTCTACTATGGCTACACCTTC.

J is TRBJ1-1 and V is TRBV19; D remains ambiguous. The CDR3 length is 18 residues. The germline CDR1 and CDR2 sequences are LNHDA and SQIVND (reference sequence). V shed 5 bases and J shed 2 bases, with 24 bases lying between them. CDR3 nucleotides: TGTGCCAGTAGTCCCGCCGGACTAATCGGAGAGGCTAACACTGAAGCTTTCTTT. This sequence encodes CASSPAGLIGEANTEAFF.